The TCR beta chain under discussion was sequenced for a study of tumor-infiltrating lymphocytes in primary liver carcinoma. Study-wide results and caveats: Tumor tissue displayed a significantly greater top-250-clone fraction than blood (p = 0.039). Researchers did not compare CD4+ and CD8+ repertoires, as samples were bulk unsorted. Less overlap was seen in tumor-adjacent and tumor-blood pairs than in tumor region pairs.

Blood RNA originated from unsorted whole blood, with germline DNA additionally extracted. A sample of approximately 4 milliliters of peripheral blood was taken before surgery. With around 520 ng total RNA as template and a constant-region primer, TCR beta cDNA was made. Libraries for TCR beta were built through three nested multiplex PCR rounds, which together made up a slightly modified ARM-PCR procedure. The first two PCR rounds used TRBV1-TRBV30 forward primers with a C-beta reverse primer, nine to ten cycles each. TCRdb called the multiplex PCR reads again in MiXCR, with one record for every CDR3 protein. This table holds 250,000 to 350,000 distinct CDR3 sequences, around 50% found once. V dropped 2 bases and J dropped 5 bases, with 12 bases sitting between them. This CDR3 is built from 14 residues. Germline-derived CDR1 and CDR2 are MNHNY and SVGAGI (reference sequence). Notes on this clonotype: Its antigen is not known.

The sequence was obtained from a woman aged 25 to 39 with primary liver carcinoma and hepatitis B virus infection. The sequenced material came from peripheral blood. The J gene is TRBJ1-2, the V gene TRBV6-6; no firm D call. The CDR3: CASSYGPTYYGYTF. CDR3 DNA: TGTGCCAGCAGTTACGGGCCGACCTATTATGGCTACACCTTC.